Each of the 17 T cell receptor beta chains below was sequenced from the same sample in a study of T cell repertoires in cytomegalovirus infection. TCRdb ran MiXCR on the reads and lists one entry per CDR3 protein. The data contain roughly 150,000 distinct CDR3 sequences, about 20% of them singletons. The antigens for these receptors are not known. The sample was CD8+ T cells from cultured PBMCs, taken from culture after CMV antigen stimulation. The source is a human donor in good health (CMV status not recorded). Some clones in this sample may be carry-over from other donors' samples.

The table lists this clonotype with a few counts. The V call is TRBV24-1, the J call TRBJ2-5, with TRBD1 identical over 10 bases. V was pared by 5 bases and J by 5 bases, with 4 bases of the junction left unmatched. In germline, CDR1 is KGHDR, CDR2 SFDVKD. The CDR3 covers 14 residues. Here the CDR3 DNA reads TGTGCCACCAGTGGAGACAGGGGGCGGGAGACCCAGTACTTC. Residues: CATSGDRGRETQYF.

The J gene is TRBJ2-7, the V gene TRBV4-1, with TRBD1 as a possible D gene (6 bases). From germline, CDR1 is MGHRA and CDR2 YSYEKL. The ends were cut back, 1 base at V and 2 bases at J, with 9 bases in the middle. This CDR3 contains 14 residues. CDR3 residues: CASSQGQDPYEQYF. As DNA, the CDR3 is TGCGCCAGCAGCCAAGGACAGGACCCCTACGAGCAGTACTTC.

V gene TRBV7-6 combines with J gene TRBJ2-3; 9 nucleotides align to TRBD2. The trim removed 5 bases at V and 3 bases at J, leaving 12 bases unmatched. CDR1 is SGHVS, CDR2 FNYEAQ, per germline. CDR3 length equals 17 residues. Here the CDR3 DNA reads TGTGCCAGCAGCCCCTCATTAGCGGGGGCCCCTACAGATACGCAGTATTTT. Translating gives CASSPSLAGAPTDTQYF.

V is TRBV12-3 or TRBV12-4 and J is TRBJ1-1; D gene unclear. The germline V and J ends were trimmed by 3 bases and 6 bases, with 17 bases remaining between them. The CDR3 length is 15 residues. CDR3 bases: TGTGCCAGCAGTTTTCAGAAGTTGGGGTGGGCTGAAGCTTTCTTT. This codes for CASSFQKLGWAEAFF.

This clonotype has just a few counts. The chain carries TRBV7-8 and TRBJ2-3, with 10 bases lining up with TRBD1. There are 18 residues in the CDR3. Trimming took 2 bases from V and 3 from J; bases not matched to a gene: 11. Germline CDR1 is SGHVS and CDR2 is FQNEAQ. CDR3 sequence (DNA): TGTGCCAGCAGCTTACACCCGGGACAGGGGTTCGAGACAGATACGCAGTATTTT. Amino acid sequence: CASSLHPGQGFETDTQYF. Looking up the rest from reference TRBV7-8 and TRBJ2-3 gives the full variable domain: GAGVSQSPRYKVAKRGQDVALRCDPISGHVSLFWYQQALGQGPEFLTYFQNEAQLDKSGLPSDRFFAERPEGSVSTLKIQRTQQEDSAVYLCASSLHPGQGFETDTQYFGPGTRLTVL.

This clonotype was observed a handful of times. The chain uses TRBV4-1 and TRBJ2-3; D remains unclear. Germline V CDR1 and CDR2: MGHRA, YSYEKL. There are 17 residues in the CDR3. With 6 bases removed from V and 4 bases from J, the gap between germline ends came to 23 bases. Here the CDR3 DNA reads TGCGCCAGCAGTGAGGAGCCGGTCTCAGTAGGCGCAGATACGCAGTATTTT. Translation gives CASSEEPVSVGADTQYF.

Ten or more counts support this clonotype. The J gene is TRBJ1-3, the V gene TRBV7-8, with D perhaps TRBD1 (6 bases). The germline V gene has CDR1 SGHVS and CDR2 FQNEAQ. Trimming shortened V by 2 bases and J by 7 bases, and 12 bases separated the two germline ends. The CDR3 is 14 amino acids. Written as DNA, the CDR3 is TGTGCCAGCAGCTTAAGGCAGGGGTTGAACACCATATATTTT. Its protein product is CASSLRQGLNTIYF.

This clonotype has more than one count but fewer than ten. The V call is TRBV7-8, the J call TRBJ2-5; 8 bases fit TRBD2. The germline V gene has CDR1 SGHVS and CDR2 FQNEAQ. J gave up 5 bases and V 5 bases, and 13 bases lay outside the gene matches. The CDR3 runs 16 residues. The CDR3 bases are TGTGCCAGCAGCGCGAACGGGGGGGCAGCTGGCGAGACCCAGTACTTC. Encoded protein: CASSANGGAAGETQYF.

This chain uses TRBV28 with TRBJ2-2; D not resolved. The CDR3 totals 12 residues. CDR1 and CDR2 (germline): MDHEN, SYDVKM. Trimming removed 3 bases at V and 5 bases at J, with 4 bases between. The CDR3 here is CASSFVTGELFF. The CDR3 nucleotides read TGTGCCAGCAGTTTTGTGACCGGGGAGCTGTTTTTT.

CDR3 nucleotide sequence: TGTGCCAGCAGCCAAGACAGGGGCCACTCCTACGAGCAGTACTTC. The encoded protein is CASSQDRGHSYEQYF. The chain carries TRBV4-2 and TRBJ2-7; TRBD1 might be the D (6 bases). Looked up from germline, CDR1 is LGHNA and CDR2 is YNFKEQ. The CDR3 is 15 residues long. Deletions cut 0 bases from V and 0 bases from J, with 9 bases between.

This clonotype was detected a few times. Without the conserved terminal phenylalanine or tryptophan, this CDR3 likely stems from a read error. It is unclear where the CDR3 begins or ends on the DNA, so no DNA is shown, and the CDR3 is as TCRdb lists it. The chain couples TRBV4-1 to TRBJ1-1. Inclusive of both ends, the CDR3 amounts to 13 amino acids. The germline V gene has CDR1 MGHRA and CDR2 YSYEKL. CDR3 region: CASSQDLNSLQPL.

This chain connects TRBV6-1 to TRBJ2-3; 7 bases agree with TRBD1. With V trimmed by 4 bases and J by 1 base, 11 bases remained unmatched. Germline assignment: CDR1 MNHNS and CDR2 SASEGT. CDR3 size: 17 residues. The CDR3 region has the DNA TGTGCCAGCAGTGCCTTACAGGGGAATTTCGGCACAGATACGCAGTATTTT. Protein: CASSALQGNFGTDTQYF.

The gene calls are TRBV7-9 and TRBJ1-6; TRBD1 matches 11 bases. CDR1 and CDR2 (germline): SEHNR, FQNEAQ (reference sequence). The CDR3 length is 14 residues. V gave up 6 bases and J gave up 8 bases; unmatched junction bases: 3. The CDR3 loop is CASRPGQGDSPLHF. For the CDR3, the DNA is TGTGCCAGCAGGCCGGGACAGGGGGATTCACCCCTCCACTTT.

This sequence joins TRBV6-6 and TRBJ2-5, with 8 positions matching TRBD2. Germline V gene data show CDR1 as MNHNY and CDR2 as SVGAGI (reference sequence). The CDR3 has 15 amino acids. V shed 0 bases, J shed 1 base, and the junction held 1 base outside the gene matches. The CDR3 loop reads CASSYSLAAQETQYF. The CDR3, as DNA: TGTGCCAGCAGTTACTCACTAGCGGCCCAAGAGACCCAGTACTTC.

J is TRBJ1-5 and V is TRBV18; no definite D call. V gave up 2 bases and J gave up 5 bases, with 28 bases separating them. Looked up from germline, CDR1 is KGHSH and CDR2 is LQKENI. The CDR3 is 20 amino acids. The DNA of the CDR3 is TGTGCCAGCTCACCAGTCATTTCCAATGACAATCAGCCACCTCATCAGCCCCAGCATTTT. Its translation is CASSPVISNDNQPPHQPQHF.

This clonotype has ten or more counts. The CDR3 reads CASSSEVRAINTDTQYF. The CDR3 DNA is TGTGCCAGCAGCTCCGAGGTTAGGGCTATTAACACAGATACGCAGTATTTT. The chain is built from TRBV7-2 and TRBJ2-3, with D uncertain. Between the trimmed V and J ends, which lost 4 bases and 2 bases, there was a span of 19 bases. Germline-derived CDR1 and CDR2 are SGHTA and FQGNSA. The CDR3 length is 17 residues.

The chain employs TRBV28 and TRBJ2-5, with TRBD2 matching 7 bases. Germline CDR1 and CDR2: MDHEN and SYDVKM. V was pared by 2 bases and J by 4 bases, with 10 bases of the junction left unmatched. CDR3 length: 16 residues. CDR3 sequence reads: CASSLEAGRPLETQYF. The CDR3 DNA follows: TGTGCCAGCAGTTTAGAAGCGGGGCGGCCTCTAGAGACCCAGTACTTC.